This paragraph covers one T cell receptor (beta chain) sequence. No antigen is known for it. The entry originates in a study of CD8+ T cells in alopecia areata. Study in general: Treated patients swallowed 5 to 10 mg of oral tofacitinib twice daily.

RNA extraction and reverse transcription yielded cDNA as sequencing template. Assay: immunoSEQ multiplex PCR; the TCRdb copy retains only in-frame clones and omits some. The data show some 99,000 clones, approximately 60% seen once. General study points: Throughout tofacitinib, many expanded lesional clones continued to persist in scalp and blood.

Treatment meaning: oral pan-JAK inhibitor, 5-10 mg twice daily. The V end was cut by 5 bases, the J end by 4 bases, with 20 bases between. This CDR3 is built from 17 residues. The germline V gene encodes CDR1 SEHNR and CDR2 FQNEAQ (reference sequence). The material was CD8+ T cells sorted from blood, obtained at week 4, from a patient treated with tofacitinib. The clonotype comes from a human donor with alopecia areata. The chain has TRBV7-9 and TRBJ2-2; TRBD1 might be the D (6 bases). The CDR3 sequence is CASSGAPGQASTGELFF. The CDR3 DNA reads TGTGCCAGCAGCGGAGCCCCGGGACAAGCTTCCACCGGGGAGCTGTTTTTT. Looking up the rest from reference TRBV7-9 and TRBJ2-2 gives the full variable domain: DTGVSQNPRHKITKRGQNVTFRCDPISEHNRLYWYRQTLGQGPEFLTYFQNEAQLEKSRLLSDRFSAERPKGSFSTLEIQRTEQGDSAMYLCASSGAPGQASTGELFFGEGSRLTVL.